This record concerns one T cell receptor (beta chain) sequence. What it recognizes is unknown. The sample belongs to a study of vaccination effects on CD4 cells after COVID-19. At the level of the study: Expansion of antigen-specific CD4+ T cells with viral peptide pools was carried out by the ViraFEST assay before sequencing.

From germline, CDR1 is SGHTA and CDR2 FQGNSA. Deletions cut 5 bases from V and 9 bases from J, with 13 bases between. This CDR3 region has 12 residues. Generated by immunoSEQ multiplex PCR, the TCRdb table keeps only in-frame clones and is missing some. The sample shows about 44,000 clones, 76% of them seen only once. Isolating CD4+ T cells followed more than eight days of culture. By PCR, the person was confirmed to have had SARS-CoV-2 infection between March and December 2020. The vaccine given was either BNT162b2 or mRNA-1273, in two doses. The authors replaced half the medium with IL-2 medium on days 3 and 7.

Specimen: CD4+ T cells from PBMCs cultured without peptide, collected after COVID-19 vaccination. The clonotype originates from a human donor who had a prior SARS-CoV-2 infection. The chain has TRBV7-2 and TRBJ1-1, with D uncertain. In DNA form, the CDR3 reads TGTGCCAGCAGCAAAGCGACACCCAAAGCTTTCTTT. Translation gives CASSKATPKAFF.